A single TCR beta chain is shown here with its context. What antigen it recognizes has not been identified. No much larger clonotype is one base removed from it; base qualities were not supplied. The germline V gene supplies CDR1 KGHSH and CDR2 LQKENI. Cut back by 5 bases and 2 bases, the V and J ends lie 12 bases apart. There are 14 amino acids in the CDR3, from cysteine to phenylalanine inclusive. Here the CDR3 DNA is all that survives: 42 bases in frame from base 1. Donors were healthy HIV-negative adults with no recently reported acute infections or vaccinations. Every donor was a Caucasian adult residing in Nashville, Tennessee, USA. CD4+ T cells were enriched by magnetic negative selection; naive cells were then positively selected on CD45RA, and the negative fraction formed the memory subset. Blood was obtained by leukapheresis, after which PBMCs were separated by Ficoll-Histopaque density gradient centrifugation and cryopreserved in liquid nitrogen vapor phase. Analytical flow cytometry was used to check the purity and quantity of every magnetically sorted T cell population. Each sorted fraction had its genomic DNA isolated and then quantified by UV absorbance on a Nanodrop 2000c.

The entry originates in a study of shared clonotypes between healthy human individuals (dated by TCRdb to the early 2020s). A note on the overall study: The cohort included three men and a couple of women between 18 and 49 years of age. For each donor, CD4 naive and CD4 memory were each run on three plates, CD8 naive on two plates, and CD8 memory on one plate. To estimate repertoire size and how much clonotype sharing occurs between individuals, the study deeply sequenced the blood TCR repertoires of five healthy adults. To increase sequencing depth and limit assay-specific biases, different laboratories used diverse techniques to prepare libraries and sequence TCR repertoires. Each donor's leukapheresis produced roughly between roughly 0.85 and 10 billion PBMCs.

TCR CDR3 regions were amplified from genomic DNA by multiplex PCR using the deep immunoSEQ assay. For each cell subset, the extracted genomic DNA was distributed evenly across all wells of several immunoSEQ 96-well plates, and each plate served as one replicate. For sorted subsets, around 0.2 ug of genomic DNA, equivalent to around 31,000 T cell genomes, went into each replicate PCR. The purified libraries were quantified using a Qubit 3.0 fluorometer, sized with a Bioanalyzer 2100, and then quantified again using the KAPA Library Quantification kit. A separate single-read 150-cycle Illumina NextSeq 550 flow cell was used to sequence each immunoSEQ 96-well plate. Under the source paper's analysis protocol: The immunoSEQ output contained only junctional sequences without quality scores, so filtering could not match that applied to full-length reads. Sequences were annotated with PyIR, a Python wrapper for IgBLAST v1.9, using IMGT germline references to assign V/J genes and CDR3. Reads were removed for weak V/J assignments (E-value above 1e-6), missing CDR3, stop codons, out-of-frame junctions, or ambiguous translated residues. A V3J clonotype was defined by an identical inferred V gene, J gene, and CDR3 amino acid sequence. Percentage overlap between repertoires was computed as shared unique clonotypes divided by the size of the smaller repertoire. RTK rarefaction, the Chao1 estimator, and Recon v2.1 estimates of unobserved clonotypes were used to assess repertoire richness. Generation probabilities were computed with OLGA for all TCRbeta clonotypes obtained by the gDNA method from a handful of donors. Not all clones reach the TCRdb copy of this immuneACCESS table, which keeps in-frame sequences only. Checked studies attribute under half of the gap to unresolved V genes and leave the rest unexplained. V and J calls and clone size are copied from that table; D and trimming were computed from the DNA. Across this sample there are roughly 650,000 clones, with about 97% seen only once. About 0.06% of the sample is held by the ten biggest clonotypes.

Study-level results and caveats: When a few donors were compared, the shared fraction of clonotypes was about 5.4% for naive CD4, less than 4% for naive CD8, more than 2% for memory CD4, and roughly 0.4% for memory CD8. Rarefaction of sorted-subset datasets indicated incomplete sequencing despite the large sequencing depth. Naive subsets generally had larger estimated clonotype richness than memory subsets. Compared with non-shared clonotypes, the clonotypes found in all four sorted-subset donors had higher generation probabilities. Based on pairwise subsampling, the degree of clonotype sharing among donors was expected to be affected by sequencing depth. Sampling was restricted to blood, and TCR repertoires in tissue are likely to differ from TCR repertoires in blood. Because the study included only a small number of donors, the genetic and exposure-history diversity represented was limited.

This receptor was taken from a woman in her 30s in good health. The V gene is TRBV18 and the J gene is TRBJ1-2; the D gene cannot be named for sure. The sample comprised naive CD4+ T cells sorted from blood. Taken with the paper, the label for cell subset or site translates to: CD45RA+ positively selected. The CDR3 is CASSIRELNYGYTF. The DNA reads TGTGCCAGCTCAATTAGGGAGTTGAACTATGGCTACACCTTC.